Shown below are 30 T cell receptor beta chains from a single sample sequenced in a study of T-cell memory formation after mild COVID-19. MiXCR, run by TCRdb on the 5' RACE reads, gives a single entry per CDR3 protein. Among around 310,000 distinct CDR3 sequences listed, around 20% were seen once. The material sequenced was PBMCs or a T cell subset sorted from them (not recorded which). These receptors were collected from a man younger than 30 who had mild COVID-19 (a few samples of this study predate the infection). Cell type and time point are not known.

This clonotype was observed a handful of times. The DNA of the CDR3 is TGTGCCAGCAGTGCCCCTTTTTTGGCCCAGTACTTC. Encoded protein: CASSAPFLAQYF. The chain combines TRBV25-1 with TRBJ2-5; no reliable D call. The CDR3 loop spans 12 amino acids. V was clipped by 4 bases and J by 9 bases, with 12 bases between them. Looked up from germline, CDR1 is MGHDK and CDR2 is SYGVNS.

This rearrangement joins TRBV3-1 to TRBJ2-3; 7 nucleotides match TRBD2. Germline V gives CDR1 LGHDT, CDR2 YNNKEL (reference sequence). Trimming removed 4 bases from V and 2 bases from J; junction bases left unmatched: 9. The CDR3 sequence is 16 residues long. CDR3 sequence (DNA): TGTGCCAGCAGCCCGCGTTGGGCGGGGGACACAGATACGCAGTATTTT. Protein sequence: CASSPRWAGDTDTQYF.

V and J are TRBV6-6 and TRBJ2-5; no reliable D call. Germline V gene sequence: CDR1 MNHNY, CDR2 SVGAGI (reference sequence). Trimming pared 1 base from V and 1 base from J, leaving 10 bases between. This CDR3 is built from 15 residues. CDR3 DNA sequence: TGTGCCAGCAGTTACTGGCGCGTGGGCCAAGAGACCCAGTACTTC. Its protein is CASSYWRVGQETQYF.

J is TRBJ2-3 and V is TRBV18; D gene unclear. V dropped 2 bases and J dropped 5 bases, with 17 bases sitting between them. Germline V gene data show CDR1 as KGHSH and CDR2 as LQKENI. The CDR3 contains 16 residues. Written as DNA, the CDR3 is TGTGCCAGCTCACCATATCCCGCCGCCTCGGGAGATACGCAGTATTTT. Translation: CASSPYPAASGDTQYF.

The rearrangement joins TRBV7-2 to TRBJ1-5; D remains ambiguous. Looked up from germline, CDR1 is SGHTA and CDR2 is FQGNSA. The CDR3 is made up of 14 amino acids. Trimming stripped 4 bases from V and 4 bases from J, with 11 bases between. The CDR3 nucleotides are TGTGCCAGCAGCTCCCCCCCGGGGAATCAGCCCCAGCATTTT. Translated: CASSSPPGNQPQHF.

V is TRBV19 and J is TRBJ1-2; D is ambiguous. The V and J ends lost 10 bases and 6 bases respectively, with 21 bases between them. CDR1 is LNHDA, CDR2 SQIVND, per germline (reference sequence). This CDR3 region has 14 residues. In DNA form, the CDR3 reads TGTGCCACCACGAGCGGCCCTCGCGGAAATGGCTACACCTTC. Protein product: CATTSGPRGNGYTF.

J is TRBJ2-2 and V is TRBV5-1; possible D gene TRBD2, 6 bases. CDR3 size: 13 residues. Germline loops: CDR1 SGHRS, CDR2 YFSETQ. The germline V and J ends were trimmed by 5 bases and 5 bases, with 10 bases remaining between them. Here the CDR3 reads CASSREPTGELFF. The CDR3, as DNA: TGCGCCAGCAGTCGGGAGCCAACCGGGGAGCTGTTTTTT.

In this sample, this clonotype turned up a few times. This chain uses TRBV28 with TRBJ2-2; TRBD2 aligns across 7 bases. The length of the CDR3 is 16 residues. Germline lookup yields CDR1 MDHEN and CDR2 SYDVKM. The V gene end was trimmed by 5 bases and the J gene end by 5 bases; junction bases not matched to a gene: 11. The CDR3 region has the DNA TGTGCCAGCAGTCCCCTATGGGGGGGGAGGACCGGGGAGCTGTTTTTT. The encoded protein is CASSPLWGGRTGELFF.

This clonotype was found a few times. The chain is built from TRBV7-8 and TRBJ1-4; D is unresolved. Per the germline V gene, CDR1 is SGHVS and CDR2 is FQNEAQ. The CDR3 consists of 13 residues. V was pared by 5 bases and J by 8 bases, with 12 bases between. The CDR3 spells CASSLTLVEKLFF. As DNA, the CDR3 is TGTGCCAGCAGCCTGACTCTGGTCGAAAAACTGTTTTTT.

In regard to this clonotype: Compared with germline, one end of the junction differs, possibly owing to a read error. V and J are TRBV7-9 and TRBJ1-2, with D perhaps matching TRBD1 (5 bases). CDR1 and CDR2 from the germline V gene are SEHNR and FQNEAQ (reference sequence). CDR3 length: 11 amino acids. CDR3 in DNA: TGTGCCAGCAGCCTTGGCGGGACCAGCGCCTTC. It codes for CASSLGGTSAF.

The rearrangement links TRBV6-5 to TRBJ1-6; D is ambiguous. The ends were cut back, 5 bases at V and 12 bases at J, with 20 bases in the middle. Germline loops: CDR1 MNHEY, CDR2 SVGAGI. The CDR3 has 15 amino acids. DNA for the CDR3: TGTGCCAGCAGTACCACCGGGAATATACGTCTACCCCTCCACTTT. Its translation: CASSTTGNIRLPLHF.

The chain has TRBV12-3 or TRBV12-4 and TRBJ2-5; D is perhaps TRBD1 or TRBD2 (5 bases each). Deletions cut 6 bases from V and 1 base from J, with 12 bases between. The CDR3 loop spans 14 amino acids. DNA of the CDR3: TGTGCCAGCAGCCTCGTTGGGACCCAAGAGACCCAGTACTTC. It codes for CASSLVGTQETQYF.

This clonotype was counted at least ten times. The V and J genes are TRBV7-9 and TRBJ2-3; perhaps TRBD1 as D (5 bases). Trimming took off 2 bases at V and 3 bases at J, with 12 bases between the two ends. CDR1 and CDR2 from the germline V gene are SEHNR and FQNEAQ (reference sequence). The CDR3 is 15 amino acids. This chain's CDR3 is CASSLQGWVTDTQYF. CDR3 sequence (DNA): TGTGCCAGCAGCTTACAGGGATGGGTTACAGATACGCAGTATTTT.

This clonotype was counted between two and nine times. The chain carries TRBV20-1 and TRBJ1-4, with TRBD1 matching over 8 bases. The CDR3 consists of 15 residues. The germline V gene encodes CDR1 DFQATT and CDR2 SNEGSKA (reference sequence). The ends lost 4 bases at V and 4 bases at J; junction bases unmatched: 8. For the CDR3, the DNA is TGCAGTGCTACCCATAGACAGGGGATTAATGAAAAACTGTTTTTT. Amino acid sequence: CSATHRQGINEKLFF.

This chain uses TRBV7-2 with TRBJ1-2; D call uncertain. This CDR3 is built from 16 residues. Trimming took off 1 base at V and 1 base at J, with 13 bases between the two ends. Germline CDR1 reads SGHTA; CDR2 reads FQGNSA. The CDR3 DNA follows: TGTGCCAGCAGCTTAGGGTTCGGATTCGTTAACTATGGCTACACCTTC. This translates into CASSLGFGFVNYGYTF.

This rearrangement joins TRBV19 to TRBJ1-1; maybe TRBD1 (5 bases). The V and J ends lost 6 bases and 3 bases respectively, with 20 bases between them. CDR3 length: 16 amino acids. Germline CDR1 LNHDA, CDR2 SQIVND (reference sequence). The CDR3 reads CASSAGRWGDDTEAFF. The CDR3 region has the DNA TGTGCCAGTAGCGCGGGACGGTGGGGGGATGACACTGAAGCTTTCTTT.

The chain recombines TRBV6-1 with TRBJ2-1; D remains unclear. V lost 3 bases, J lost 7 bases, and 10 bases lay in between. CDR3 length: 13 residues. Germline CDR1 reads MNHNS; CDR2 reads SASEGT. The CDR3 here is CASSEAYENEQFF. The CDR3 DNA reads as TGTGCCAGCAGTGAGGCGTACGAGAATGAGCAGTTCTTC.

The chain is built from TRBV6-5 and TRBJ2-2; D is perhaps TRBD2 (5 bases). The CDR3 has 15 amino acids. Germline V gene lookup returns CDR1 MNHEY and CDR2 SVGAGI. V was clipped by 2 bases and J by 6 bases, with 13 bases between them. The CDR3 nucleotides read TGTGCCAGCAGTTACAGCGGATATTCCTCCGGGGAGCTGTTTTTT. Residues: CASSYSGYSSGELFF.

The V gene is TRBV10-3, the J gene TRBJ1-4; tentatively, D is TRBD1 (5 bases). CDR3 size: 14 residues. Germline V gene data show CDR1 as ENHRY and CDR2 as SYGVKD. V was shortened by 10 bases and J by 2 bases, with 14 bases between the two germline ends. CDR3 loop: CATQGTGTNEKLFF. The CDR3 DNA is TGTGCCACTCAGGGTACGGGGACTAATGAAAAACTGTTTTTT.

The chain recombines TRBV3-1 with TRBJ1-2, with unresolved D. The CDR3 contains 14 residues. The V end lost 1 base, the J end lost 2 bases, and 8 bases lay between the germline ends. Per germline, CDR1 LGHDT and CDR2 YNNKEL (reference sequence). In nucleotides, the CDR3 is TGTGCCAGCAGCCAAGCGGCCTACAACTATGGCTACACCTTC. Its protein is CASSQAAYNYGYTF.

The sample holds a few counts of this clonotype. The chain links TRBV5-1 to TRBJ2-3; 11 bases are a match to TRBD2. Germline V gene sequence: CDR1 SGHRS, CDR2 YFSETQ. After removal of 4 bases from V and 1 base from J, the junction contained 2 bases not matched to a gene. The CDR3 has 15 amino acids. CDR3 sequence reads: CASSEGLAGTDTQYF. In DNA, the CDR3 is TGCGCCAGCAGCGAGGGACTAGCGGGCACAGATACGCAGTATTTT.

The chain has TRBV6-6 and TRBJ2-7; unclear D gene. V shed 5 bases and J shed 3 bases, with 11 bases lying between them. The CDR3 contains 13 residues. CDR1 is MNHNY and CDR2 is SVGAGI in the germline V gene (reference sequence). Here the CDR3 DNA reads TGTGCCAGCAGTAACGGGCTTGACTACGAGCAGTACGTC. This sequence encodes CASSNGLDYEQYV.

Only a few counts were recorded for this clonotype. This rearrangement joins TRBV7-3 to TRBJ2-5; tentative D call: TRBD2 (6 bases). The germline gives CDR1 SGHTA, CDR2 FQGTGA. This CDR3 has 15 amino acids. V lost 2 bases and J 3 bases, leaving 13 bases between the germline ends. The CDR3 region has the DNA TGTGCCAGCAGCTTAGCCCCGGGAGCCAAAGAGACCCAGTACTTC. It is translated as CASSLAPGAKETQYF.

In this sample, this clonotype turned up a few times. V and J are TRBV29-1 and TRBJ2-3, with D perhaps matching TRBD1 (6 bases). Looked up from germline, CDR1 is SQVTM and CDR2 is ANQGSEA. This CDR3 contains 13 residues. Deletions cut 4 bases from V and 3 bases from J, with 11 bases between. DNA for the CDR3: TGCAGCGTTGGGAAGGGGGAGACAGATACGCAGTATTTT. Amino acids: CSVGKGETDTQYF.

The chain joins TRBV29-1 to TRBJ2-1; no definite D call. CDR3 length: 13 residues. Germline V gene sequence: CDR1 SQVTM, CDR2 ANQGSEA. V was pared by 5 bases and J by 0 bases, with 8 bases between. The CDR3 loop reads CSVRASSYNEQFF. CDR3 bases: TGCAGCGTTCGTGCCAGCTCCTACAATGAGCAGTTCTTC.

This clonotype was seen many times. The rearrangement uses TRBV12-3 or TRBV12-4 and TRBJ2-7; 9 positions agree with TRBD1. The CDR3 covers 14 residues. Germline trimming cut 6 bases from V and 0 bases from J; bases unmatched to any gene: 3. CDR3 in amino acids: CASSRQGGSYEQYF. In DNA, the CDR3 is TGTGCCAGCAGCCGACAGGGGGGCTCCTACGAGCAGTACTTC.

CDR3 nucleotide sequence: TGTGCCAGCAGCTTAGTGGTAGGGGGGGGACAAGAGACCCAGTACTTC. This gives the protein CASSLVVGGGQETQYF. This chain links TRBV7-2 with TRBJ2-5, with D possibly TRBD2 on 7 matching bases. Trimming took 1 base from V and 2 from J, leaving 14 bases between them. Germline V gene lookup returns CDR1 SGHTA and CDR2 FQGNSA. This CDR3 has 16 amino acids.

The J gene is TRBJ1-1, the V gene TRBV6-6; 8 nucleotides align to TRBD1. Germline V lookup: CDR1 MNHNY, CDR2 SVGAGI (reference sequence). V trimming: 2 bases; J trimming: 1 base; junction bases outside the gene matches: 6. There are 16 residues in the CDR3. The CDR3, as DNA: TGTGCCAGCAGTTACGGCAGGGGGCTTTCGAACACTGAAGCTTTCTTT. Protein: CASSYGRGLSNTEAFF.

This clonotype was counted only a few times. The V call is TRBV20-1, the J call TRBJ2-5; 8 bases are a match to TRBD1. CDR1 is DFQATT, CDR2 SNEGSKA, per germline (reference sequence). The CDR3 runs to 14 residues. Trimming cost V 4 bases and J 7 bases; bases outside gene matches: 11. In nucleotides, the CDR3 is TGCAGTGCTAACCGCCGGGACAGGCCCGTGACCCAGTACTTC. Its protein product is CSANRRDRPVTQYF.

This clonotype was picked up a small number of times. V is TRBV7-8 and J is TRBJ2-1, with 7 positions matching TRBD1. From germline, CDR1 is SGHVS and CDR2 FQNEAQ. This CDR3 is built from 19 residues. Germline trimming cut 5 bases from V and 0 bases from J; bases unmatched to any gene: 16. This CDR3 is CASSATGTDRLSSYNEQFF. Here the CDR3 DNA reads TGTGCCAGCAGCGCTACGGGGACAGATAGACTGAGCTCCTACAATGAGCAGTTCTTC.